This is a list of T cell receptor beta chains from one sample in a study of blood T cells in healthy people across ages. One entry per CDR3 protein results from TCRdb running MiXCR on the 5' RACE reads. There are fewer than 2,000,000 distinct CDR3 sequences in the sample; roughly two fifths occur only once, and under 30% lies in the top ten. Sequenced material: blood. The receptor source for this set is a human donor in good health. Each CDR3 is given with its conserved first and last residue. The D gene is left open where the match is weak. The listing skips clone size in some rows; elsewhere it reads once, few, many or a size class.

abundance,d_gene,v_gene,j_gene,CDR3nt,CDR3aa
-,-,TRBV27,TRBJ2-6,TGTGCCAGCAGCGCGCGGGTCCCGAGGGCCAACGTCCTGACTTTC,CASSARVPRANVLTF
many,TRBD1,TRBV5-1,TRBJ2-7,TGCGCCAGCAGCCCTAGGGACAGGTCCTACGAGCAGTACTTC,CASSPRDRSYEQYF
-,-,TRBV27,TRBJ1-2,TGTGCCAGCAGCTTAACGGAGAGCTATGGCTACACCTTC,CASSLTESYGYTF
few,TRBD2,TRBV7-2,TRBJ2-7,TGTGCCAGCAGCTCAAGGTGGGGGAGCGGGAAGTTCTACTACGAGCAGTACTTC,CASSSRWGSGKFYYEQYF
-,-,TRBV9,TRBJ1-2,TGTGCCAGCAGCGTAGGCTTTTTGGGGGGGGGCGATGGAAAACTAAATGGCTACACCTTC,CASSVGFLGGGDGKLNGYTF
few,TRBD1,TRBV10-3,TRBJ2-3,TGTGCCATCAAAGGCCCAGGGGACAGGGGGCCAGATACGCAGTATTTT,CAIKGPGDRGPDTQYF
few,-,TRBV7-8,TRBJ2-7,TGTGCCAGCAGCTTAAGGGCTTACGGCGACGAGCAGTACTTC,CASSLRAYGDEQYF
few,-,TRBV11-2,TRBJ2-4,TGTGCCAGCAGCCCCCGCCAACTAGACATTCAGTACTTC,CASSPRQLDIQYF
few,TRBD2,TRBV11-3,TRBJ2-5,TGTGCCAGCAGCTTGACGGGACTAGCGGGGGAGACCCAGTACTTC,CASSLTGLAGETQYF
many,-,TRBV29-1,TRBJ2-1,TGCAGCGTGGAACGGGGGAGCTCCTACAATGAGCAGTTCTTC,CSVERGSSYNEQFF
-,-,TRBV7-2,TRBJ2-1,TGTGCCAGCAGCTTAATGCTGGGGAGCTCCTACAATGAGCAGTTCTTC,CASSLMLGSSYNEQFF
few,-,TRBV12-3/TRBV12-4,TRBJ2-3,TGTGCCAGCTATTTTGGCAGAAACCGTGATACGCAGTATTTT,CASYFGRNRDTQYF
few,-,TRBV4-3,TRBJ2-3,TGCGCCAGCAGCCCCTATGATGCGAGCACAGATACGCAGTATTTT,CASSPYDASTDTQYF
-,TRBD1,TRBV10-3,TRBJ1-5,TGTGCCACCCGGGACAGAAGCCTGCGCAATCAGCCCCAGCATTTT,CATRDRSLRNQPQHF
few,TRBD1,TRBV7-9,TRBJ1-2,TGTGCCAGCAAGGATGGGACAGGGGATTATTATGGCTACACCTTC,CASKDGTGDYYGYTF
-,TRBD1,TRBV7-2,TRBJ1-2,TGTGCCAGCAGCCGGGGAGGGACAGGGGGCCACTATGGCTACACCTTC,CASSRGGTGGHYGYTF
many,-,TRBV7-2,TRBJ2-1,TGTGCCAGCAGCTTAGGGACTCACAATGAGCAGTTCTTC,CASSLGTHNEQFF
-,-,TRBV7-7,TRBJ2-1,TGTGCTAGCAGCTTAAGATTAGGGGACAATGAGCAGTTCTTC,CASSLRLGDNEQFF
few,-,TRBV5-6,TRBJ1-2,TGTGCCAGCTTCTTGGTACAGGGTCCGGCTGGCTACACCTTC,CASFLVQGPAGYTF
-,-,TRBV27,TRBJ2-5,TGTGCCAGCAGTTTCTTGGGGAGAGAAGAGACCCAGTACTTC,CASSFLGREETQYF
-,-,TRBV7-9,TRBJ2-7,TGTGCCAGCAGCATAGGGGGTCCCTCCTACGAGCAGTACTTC,CASSIGGPSYEQYF